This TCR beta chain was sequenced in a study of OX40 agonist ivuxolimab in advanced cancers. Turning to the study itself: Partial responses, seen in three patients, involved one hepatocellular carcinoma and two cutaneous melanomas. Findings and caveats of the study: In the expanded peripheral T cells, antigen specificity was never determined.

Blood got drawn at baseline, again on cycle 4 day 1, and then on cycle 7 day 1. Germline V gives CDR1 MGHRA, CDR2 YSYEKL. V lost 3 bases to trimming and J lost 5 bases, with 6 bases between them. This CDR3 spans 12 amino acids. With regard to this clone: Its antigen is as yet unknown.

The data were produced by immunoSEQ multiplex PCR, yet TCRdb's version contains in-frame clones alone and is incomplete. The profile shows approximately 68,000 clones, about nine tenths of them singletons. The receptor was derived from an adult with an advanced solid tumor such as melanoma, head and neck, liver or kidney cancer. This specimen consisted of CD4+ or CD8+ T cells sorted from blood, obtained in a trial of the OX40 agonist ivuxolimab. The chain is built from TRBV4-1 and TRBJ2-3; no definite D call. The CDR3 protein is CASSHRRDTQYF. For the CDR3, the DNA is TGCGCCAGCAGCCACCGGCGAGATACGCAGTATTTT.